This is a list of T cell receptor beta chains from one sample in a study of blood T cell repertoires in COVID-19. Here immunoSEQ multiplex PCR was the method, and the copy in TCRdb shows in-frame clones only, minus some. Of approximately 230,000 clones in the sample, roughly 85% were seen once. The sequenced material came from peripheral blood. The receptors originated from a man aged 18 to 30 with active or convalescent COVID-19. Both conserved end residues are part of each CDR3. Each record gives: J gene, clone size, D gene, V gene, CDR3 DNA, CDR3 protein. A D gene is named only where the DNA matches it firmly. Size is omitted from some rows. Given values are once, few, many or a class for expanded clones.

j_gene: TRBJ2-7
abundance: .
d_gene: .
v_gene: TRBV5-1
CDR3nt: TGCGCCAGCAGCTCTCGATTACTTACCTACGAGCAGTACTTC
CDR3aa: CASSSRLLTYEQYF

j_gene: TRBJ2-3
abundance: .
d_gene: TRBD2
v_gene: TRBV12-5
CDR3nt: TGTGCTAGTGGTTGGGAGGGGAATACGCAGTATTTT
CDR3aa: CASGWEGNTQYF

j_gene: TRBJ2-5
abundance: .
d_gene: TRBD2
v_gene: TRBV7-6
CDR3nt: TGTGCCAGCAGCTTAGCGATTTGGGGACTAGCGGGGGACGGGACCCAGTACTTC
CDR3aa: CASSLAIWGLAGDGTQYF

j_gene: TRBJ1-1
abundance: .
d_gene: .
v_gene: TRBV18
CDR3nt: TGTGCCAGCTCACCACGTAGGACAGCCAACACTGAAGCTTTCTTT
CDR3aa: CASSPRRTANTEAFF

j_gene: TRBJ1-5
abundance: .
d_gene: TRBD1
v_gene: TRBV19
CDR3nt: TGTGCCAGTAGTAATCCGGGACAGCGGCAAATCAATCCCCAGCATTTT
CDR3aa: CASSNPGQRQINPQHF

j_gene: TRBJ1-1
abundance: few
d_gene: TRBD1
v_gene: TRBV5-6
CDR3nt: TGTGCCAGCAGCTTAACAGGGGATGCTTTCTTT
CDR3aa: CASSLTGDAFF

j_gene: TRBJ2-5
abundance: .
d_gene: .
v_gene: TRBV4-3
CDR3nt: TGCGCCAGCAGCCAAGAAACAGGACAAGAGACCCAGTACTTC
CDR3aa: CASSQETGQETQYF

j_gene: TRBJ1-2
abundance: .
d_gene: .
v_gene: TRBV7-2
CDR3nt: TGTGCCAGCAGCTTAGGACAGTCCTATGGCTACACCTTC
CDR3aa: CASSLGQSYGYTF

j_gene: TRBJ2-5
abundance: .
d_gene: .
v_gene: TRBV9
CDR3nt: TGTGCCAGCAGCGTATATGCCGGCCAAGAGACCCAGTACTTC
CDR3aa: CASSVYAGQETQYF

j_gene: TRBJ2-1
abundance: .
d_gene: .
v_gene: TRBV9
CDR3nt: TGTGCCAGCAGCGACGGGACTTTGCTCTACAATGAGCAGTTCTTC
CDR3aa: CASSDGTLLYNEQFF

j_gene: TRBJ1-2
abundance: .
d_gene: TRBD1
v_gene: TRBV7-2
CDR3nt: TGTGCCAGCAGCCGCACTTCGACAGGGGACTATGGCTACACCTTC
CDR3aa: CASSRTSTGDYGYTF

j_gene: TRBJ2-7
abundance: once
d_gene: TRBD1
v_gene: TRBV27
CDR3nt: TGTGCCAGCAGTCTAGAGGGACAGGCGAGCTACGAGCAGTACTTC
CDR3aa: CASSLEGQASYEQYF

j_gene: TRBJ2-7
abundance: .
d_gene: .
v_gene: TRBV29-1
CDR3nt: TGCAGCGTTGTTGAGGGAACCTACGAGCAGTACTTC
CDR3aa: CSVVEGTYEQYF

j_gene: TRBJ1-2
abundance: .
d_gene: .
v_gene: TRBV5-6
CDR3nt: TGTGCCAGCAGCTTCAGGGGAGCTAACTATGGCTACACCTTC
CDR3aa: CASSFRGANYGYTF

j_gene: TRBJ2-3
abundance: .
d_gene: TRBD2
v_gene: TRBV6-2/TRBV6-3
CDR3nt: TGTGCCAGCAGTTACTCGGTAGCGGGGATTAATCCTACGCAGTATTTT
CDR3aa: CASSYSVAGINPTQYF

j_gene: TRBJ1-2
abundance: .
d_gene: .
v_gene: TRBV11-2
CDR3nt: TGTGCCAGCAGCTTAGATGGGCAACAGGGCCACACCTTC
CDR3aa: CASSLDGQQGHTF

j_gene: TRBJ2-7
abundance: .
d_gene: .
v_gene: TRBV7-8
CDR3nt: TGTGCCAGCAGCTTAGCGGCCACAGCCTTCTACGAGCAGTACTTC
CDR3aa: CASSLAATAFYEQYF

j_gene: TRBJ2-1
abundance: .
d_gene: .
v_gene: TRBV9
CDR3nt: TGTGCCAGTGGGTATGCGGGGAGAGGAGATGAGCAGTTCTTC
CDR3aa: CASGYAGRGDEQFF

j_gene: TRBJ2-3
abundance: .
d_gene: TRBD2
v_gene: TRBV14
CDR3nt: TGTGCCAGCAGCCAACCCCCTAGCGGGGATACAGATACGCAGTATTTT
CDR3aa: CASSQPPSGDTDTQYF

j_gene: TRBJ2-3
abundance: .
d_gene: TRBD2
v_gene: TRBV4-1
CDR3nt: TGCGCCAGCAGCCAAGATTCTAGCGGGGTTAGCACAGATACGCAGTATTTT
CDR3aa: CASSQDSSGVSTDTQYF

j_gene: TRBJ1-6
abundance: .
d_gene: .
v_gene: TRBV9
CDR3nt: TGTGCCAGCAGCGTAGGCGGTTATAGCTCCTATAATTCACCCCTCCACTTT
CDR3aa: CASSVGGYSSYNSPLHF

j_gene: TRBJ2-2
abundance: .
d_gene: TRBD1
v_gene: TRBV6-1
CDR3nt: TGTGCCAGCAGTGTAAGGGGGACAGGGGCGGTCGGCGGGGAGCTGTTTTTT
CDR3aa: CASSVRGTGAVGGELFF

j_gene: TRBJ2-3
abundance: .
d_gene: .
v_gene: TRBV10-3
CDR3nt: TGTGCCATCAGTGAGTTTCGGACGGACAGAGCCACAGATACGCAGTATTTT
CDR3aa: CAISEFRTDRATDTQYF

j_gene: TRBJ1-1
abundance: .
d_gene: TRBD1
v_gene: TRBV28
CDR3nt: TGTGCCAGCAGTTTAAGGACAGGACTTATGGACACTGAAGCTTTCTTT
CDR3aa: CASSLRTGLMDTEAFF

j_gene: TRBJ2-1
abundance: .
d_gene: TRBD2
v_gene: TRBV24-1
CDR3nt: TGTGCCACCAGTGACCGGACTAGCCGCTCCTACAATGAGCAGTTCTTC
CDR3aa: CATSDRTSRSYNEQFF

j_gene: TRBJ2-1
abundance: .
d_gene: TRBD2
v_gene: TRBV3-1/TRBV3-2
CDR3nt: TGTGCCAGCAGCCAAGTAGCCAGCGGGGATGAAAGCTCCTACAATGAGCAGTTCTTC
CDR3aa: CASSQVASGDESSYNEQFF

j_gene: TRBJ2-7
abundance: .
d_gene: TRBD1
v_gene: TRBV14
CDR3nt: TGTGCCAGCAGCCTCCGGACAGGTGTAAACTACGAGCAGTACTTC
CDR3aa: CASSLRTGVNYEQYF

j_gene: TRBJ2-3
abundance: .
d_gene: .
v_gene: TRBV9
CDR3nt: TGTGCCAGCAGCGTAAGGGGGAATCCCCCCCCCGGGGCGCAGTATTTT
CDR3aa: CASSVRGNPPPGAQYF